This passage covers 25 T cell receptor beta chains from one sample sequenced in a study of shared clonotypes between healthy human individuals. CD45RO-negative, CCR7-positively selected cells formed the naive CD8 fraction, excluding terminally differentiated effector memory CD45RA+ cells. Using immunoSEQ multiplex PCR, the repertoire was profiled, and TCRdb retains in-frame clones only, with some absent. This sample yields 800,000 to 950,000 clones, of which about 96% are seen a single time; around 0.25% belongs to the top ten. The sequencing sample was made of naive CD8+ T cells sorted from blood. Source of these receptors: a man under 40 in good health.

The chain links TRBV7-8 to TRBJ2-1; 7 bases fit TRBD2. The CDR3 is 15 amino acids. CDR1 and CDR2 (germline): SGHVS, FQNEAQ. Trimming at V came to 1 base and at J to 5 bases, leaving 5 bases not matched to a gene. CDR3 coding DNA: TGTGCCAGCAGCTTAGGACTAGCAGCTAACAATGAGCAGTTCTTC. It specifies CASSLGLAANNEQFF.

CDR3 nucleotides: TGTGCCAGCAGCCAACCCGGGACAAAGGCCTACGAGCAGTACTTC. It is translated as CASSQPGTKAYEQYF. This chain joins TRBV7-9 and TRBJ2-7, with a possible D match to TRBD1 (6 bases). From germline, CDR1 is SEHNR and CDR2 FQNEAQ (reference sequence). Trimming cost V 5 bases and J 2 bases, with 16 bases left between them. The CDR3 extends over 15 amino acids.

This clone has more than one count but fewer than ten. Other DNA variants within this sample encode the same CDR3. The V gene is TRBV29-1, the J gene TRBJ2-7; D call uncertain. V was clipped by 0 bases and J by 0 bases, with 3 bases between them. The CDR3 has 12 amino acids. The V gene's germline CDR1 is SQVTM and CDR2 ANQGSEA. CDR3 amino acids: CSVEDSSYEQYF. CDR3 DNA: TGCAGCGTTGAAGACAGCTCCTACGAGCAGTACTTC.

This clone was found once. The chain joins TRBV5-8 to TRBJ1-1, with 12 bases fitting TRBD1. Germline-derived CDR1 and CDR2 are SGHTS and YDEGEE. The V gene end was trimmed by 4 bases and the J gene end by 1 base; junction bases not matched to a gene: 8. This CDR3 has 17 amino acids. In DNA, the CDR3 is TGTGCCAGCAGCGTCCGGGACAGGGGGCAAGGGAACACTGAAGCTTTCTTT. This sequence encodes CASSVRDRGQGNTEAFF. Looking up the rest from reference TRBV5-8 and TRBJ1-1 gives the full variable domain: EAGVTQSPTHLIKTRGQQATLRCSPISGHTSVYWYQQALGLGLQFLLWYDEGEERNRGNFPPRFSGRQFPNYSSELNVNALELEDSALYLCASSVRDRGQGNTEAFFGQGTRLTVV.

J is TRBJ2-1 and V is TRBV6-6, with D perhaps matching TRBD2 (6 bases). V was cut by 8 bases and J by 9 bases, with 11 bases left in between. Germline V gene lookup returns CDR1 MNHNY and CDR2 SVGAGI (reference sequence). This CDR3 has 11 residues. DNA for the CDR3: TGTGCCAGCGTAGCGGCTGGTGAGCAGTTCTTC. Translating it yields CASVAAGEQFF.

The rearrangement links TRBV7-9 to TRBJ2-5; 8 positions match TRBD2. Germline trimming cut 5 bases from V and 5 bases from J; bases unmatched to any gene: 7. This CDR3 is built from 14 residues. Germline V gene sequence: CDR1 SEHNR, CDR2 FQNEAQ (reference sequence). CDR3 sequence reads: CASSPGGVRETQYF. CDR3 bases: TGTGCCAGCAGCCCCGGGGGGGTAAGGGAGACCCAGTACTTC.

This clone has just one count. V is TRBV5-4 and J is TRBJ2-1, with 10 bases that match TRBD2. The CDR3 consists of 15 residues. Germline CDR1 reads SGHNT; CDR2 reads YYREEE (reference sequence). J was trimmed by 0 bases and V by 5 bases; bases with no gene match: 2. This chain's CDR3 is CASRLAGSSYNEQFF. CDR3 nucleotide sequence: TGTGCCAGCAGACTAGCGGGGAGCTCCTACAATGAGCAGTTCTTC.

The chain carries TRBV7-9 and TRBJ1-2; D is undetermined. Germline V lookup: CDR1 SEHNR, CDR2 FQNEAQ (reference sequence). The germline V and J ends were trimmed by 0 bases and 4 bases, with 9 bases remaining between them. The CDR3 has 14 amino acids. CDR3 protein: CASSLARGGYGYTF. In DNA, the CDR3 is TGTGCCAGCAGCTTAGCGCGGGGTGGCTATGGCTACACCTTC.

V and J are TRBV7-7 and TRBJ2-3; 10 bases fit TRBD2. Unmatched junction bases numbered 1, after V lost 0 bases and J lost 4 bases. The CDR3 runs to 15 residues. Germline V CDR1 and CDR2: SSHAT, FNYEAQ (reference sequence). CDR3 amino acids: CASSLALAGADTQYF. CDR3 DNA: TGTGCCAGCAGCTTAGCGCTAGCGGGAGCAGATACGCAGTATTTT. The whole variable domain, remainder taken from reference TRBV7-7 and TRBJ2-3, is GAGVSQSPRYKVTKRGQDVTLRCDPISSHATLYWYQQALGQGPEFLTYFNYEAQPDKSGLPSDRFSAERPEGSISTLTIQRTEQRDSAMYRCASSLALAGADTQYFGPGTRLTVL.

This sequence joins TRBV5-1 and TRBJ2-2, with a weak D call TRBD1 (6 bases). The V and J ends lost 5 bases and 3 bases respectively, with 14 bases between them. Germline V CDR1 and CDR2: SGHRS, YFSETQ. The CDR3 is 15 amino acids. CDR3 nucleotide sequence: TGCGCCAGCAGTCCGGAAAGGACAGACACCGGGGAGCTGTTTTTT. Amino acid sequence: CASSPERTDTGELFF.

This chain uses TRBV29-1 with TRBJ2-2; no clear D. Trimming stripped 7 bases from V and 6 bases from J, with 9 bases between. The CDR3 extends over 11 amino acids. Germline CDR1 SQVTM, CDR2 ANQGSEA. CDR3 DNA sequence: TGCAGCGCGGCGACGTCCGGGGAGCTGTTTTTT. Amino acid sequence: CSAATSGELFF.

The chain joins TRBV4-3 to TRBJ2-7; perhaps TRBD2 as D (7 bases). Germline CDR1 LGHNA, CDR2 YSLEER. V was shortened by 4 bases and J by 2 bases, with 15 bases between the two germline ends. CDR3 length equals 15 residues. The CDR3 nucleotides are TGCGCCAGCAGCCGAGGGGCCGGGGGGCCCTACGAGCAGTACTTC. It is translated as CASSRGAGGPYEQYF.

Regarding this clone: Other DNA sequences in the same sample also yield this CDR3. The chain is built from TRBV9 and TRBJ2-7; 13 bases agree with TRBD2. The CDR3 totals 14 residues. Germline V CDR1 and CDR2: SGDLS, YYNGEE. V lost 3 bases to trimming and J lost 6 bases; unmatched junction nucleotides: 3. The CDR3 DNA follows: TGTGCCAGCAGCGCGGGACTAGCGGGACGCGAGCAGTACTTC. Its translation: CASSAGLAGREQYF.

This clone showed up just once. The rearrangement joins TRBV27 to TRBJ1-2; D is undetermined. Germline V gene sequence: CDR1 MNHEY, CDR2 SMNVEV (reference sequence). Trimming cost V 3 bases and J 5 bases, with 16 bases left between them. The CDR3 loop spans 15 amino acids. The CDR3 reads CASSFTPQWGYGYTF. DNA of the CDR3: TGTGCCAGCAGTTTCACCCCACAGTGGGGTTATGGCTACACCTTC.

The chain links TRBV19 to TRBJ2-6; 9 bases are shared with TRBD1. This CDR3 region has 13 residues. From germline, CDR1 is LNHDA and CDR2 SQIVND (reference sequence). Trimming took 8 bases from V and 11 from J; bases not matched to a gene: 7. CDR3 sequence (DNA): TGTGCCAGTGGACAGGGGTCTTCTGACGTCCTGACTTTC. As protein: CASGQGSSDVLTF.

The gene calls are TRBV12-1 and TRBJ1-1; the listed D gene, TRBD1, was not tested against the DNA. TRBV12-1 is assigned pseudogene status. The CDR3 is made up of 17 amino acids. CDR3 amino acids: CASSSKLRQGVIGEAFF. Written as DNA, the CDR3 is TGTGCCAGCAGCTCAAAGCTACGACAGGGGGTTATCGGTGAAGCTTTCTTT.

This rearrangement joins TRBV7-6 to TRBJ2-1; D may be TRBD2 (7 bases). V was clipped by 3 bases and J by 6 bases, with 12 bases between them. Germline V lookup: CDR1 SGHVS, CDR2 FNYEAQ. This CDR3 has 14 residues. The chain's CDR3 is CASSLAGALNEQFF. The CDR3 coding sequence is TGTGCCAGCAGCTTGGCGGGGGCCCTCAATGAGCAGTTCTTC.

V usage is TRBV5-6 and J usage is TRBJ1-5; D is perhaps TRBD1 (5 bases). Trimming left V 0 bases short and J 5 bases short, with 18 bases between. CDR1 and CDR2 from the germline V gene are SGHDT and YYEEEE. This CDR3 spans 17 amino acids. The CDR3 DNA reads TGTGCCAGCAGCTTGGGTTTCGGGCAGGGCTGGGATCAGCCCCAGCATTTT. It translates to CASSLGFGQGWDQPQHF.

The CDR3: CASSKGQGDHEKLFF. The CDR3 bases are TGTGCCAGCAGTAAGGGACAGGGCGACCATGAAAAACTGTTTTTT. The chain has TRBV6-1 and TRBJ1-4; 9 nucleotides line up with TRBD1. The length of the CDR3 is 15 residues. In germline, CDR1 is MNHNS, CDR2 SASEGT. After removal of 5 bases from V and 6 bases from J, the junction contained 7 bases not matched to a gene.

This clone was counted a single time. The V and J genes are TRBV10-2 and TRBJ1-5, with D uncertain. CDR3 length: 16 residues. Trimming stripped 2 bases from V and 0 bases from J, with 11 bases between. Germline loops: CDR1 WSHSY, CDR2 SAAADI. The CDR3 spells CASSEEADYSNQPQHF. CDR3 sequence (DNA): TGCGCCAGCAGTGAGGAGGCAGATTATAGCAATCAGCCCCAGCATTTT.

J is TRBJ2-1 and V is TRBV7-2; no clear D. Germline CDR1 reads SGHTA; CDR2 reads FQGNSA. The length of the CDR3 is 11 residues. Between the trimmed V and J ends, which lost 3 bases and 12 bases, there was a span of 9 bases. The CDR3 sequence: CASSFGVWQFF. The DNA for the CDR3 is TGTGCCAGCAGCTTTGGAGTGTGGCAGTTCTTC.

This clone came up once. The chain combines TRBV5-4 with TRBJ2-3; D is undetermined. V lost 2 bases to trimming and J lost 6 bases, with 10 bases between them. This CDR3 comprises 13 residues. Germline V gene lookup returns CDR1 SGHNT and CDR2 YYREEE (reference sequence). In DNA, the CDR3 is TGTGCCAGCAGCTTTCAGGAATCGGATACGCAGTATTTT. Translated: CASSFQESDTQYF.

V and J are TRBV27 and TRBJ2-7; D is ambiguous. The CDR3 extends over 13 amino acids. CDR1 and CDR2 (germline): MNHEY, SMNVEV (reference sequence). V was clipped by 6 bases and J by 6 bases, with 15 bases between them. The CDR3 nucleotides are TGTGCCAGCAGCCAACTTAGGTTGGGCGAGCAGTACTTC. It is translated as CASSQLRLGEQYF.

Only one count was recorded for this clone. The chain links TRBV6-4 to TRBJ2-5; no definite D call. The CDR3 sequence is 14 residues long. Germline lookup yields CDR1 MRHNA and CDR2 SNTAGT. Trimming left V 8 bases short and J 1 base short, with 14 bases between. The chain's CDR3 is CASRPQKIQETQYF. CDR3 nucleotides: TGTGCCAGCCGTCCACAGAAGATCCAAGAGACCCAGTACTTC.

The chain links TRBV5-4 to TRBJ1-3, with TRBD1 identical over 7 bases. V shed 0 bases, J shed 11 bases, and the junction held 5 bases outside the gene matches. The CDR3 is 13 amino acids. The germline V gene encodes CDR1 SGHNT and CDR2 YYREEE (reference sequence). The CDR3 loop reads CASSLGGGLSIYF. The CDR3 coding sequence is TGTGCCAGCAGCTTGGGAGGGGGCCTCTCCATATATTTT.